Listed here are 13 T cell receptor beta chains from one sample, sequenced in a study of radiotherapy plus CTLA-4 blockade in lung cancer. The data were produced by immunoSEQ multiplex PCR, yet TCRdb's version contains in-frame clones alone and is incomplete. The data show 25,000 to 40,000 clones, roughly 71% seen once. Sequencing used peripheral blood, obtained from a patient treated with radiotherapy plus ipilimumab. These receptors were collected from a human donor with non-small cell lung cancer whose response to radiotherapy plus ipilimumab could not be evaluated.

The CDR3 reads CASSVALLNEQFF. CDR3 nucleotides: TGTGCCAGCAGCGTAGCACTGCTTAATGAGCAGTTCTTC. The V and J genes are TRBV9 and TRBJ2-1, with no clear D. The CDR3 covers 13 residues. Trimming removed 0 bases at V and 7 bases at J, with 8 bases between. From germline, CDR1 is SGDLS and CDR2 YYNGEE.

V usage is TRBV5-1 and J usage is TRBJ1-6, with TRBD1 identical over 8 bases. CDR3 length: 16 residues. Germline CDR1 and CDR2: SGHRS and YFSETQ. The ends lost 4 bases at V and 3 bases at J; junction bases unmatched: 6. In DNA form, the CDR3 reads TGCGCCAGCAGCCCAGGACAGGGCCTCTATAATTCACCCCTCCACTTT. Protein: CASSPGQGLYNSPLHF.

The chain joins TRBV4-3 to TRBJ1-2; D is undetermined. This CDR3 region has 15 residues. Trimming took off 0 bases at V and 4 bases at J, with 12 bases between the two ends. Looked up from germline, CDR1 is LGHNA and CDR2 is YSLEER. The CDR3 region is CASSQDLQSPYGYTF. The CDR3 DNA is TGCGCCAGCAGCCAAGATCTGCAGTCCCCCTATGGCTACACCTTC.

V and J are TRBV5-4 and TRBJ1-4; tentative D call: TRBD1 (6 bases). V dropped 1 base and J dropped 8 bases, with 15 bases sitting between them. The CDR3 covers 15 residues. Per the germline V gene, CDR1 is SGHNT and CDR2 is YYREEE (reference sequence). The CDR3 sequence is CASSLKGGGGEKLFF. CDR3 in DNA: TGTGCCAGCAGCTTGAAGGGAGGGGGAGGCGAAAAACTGTTTTTT.

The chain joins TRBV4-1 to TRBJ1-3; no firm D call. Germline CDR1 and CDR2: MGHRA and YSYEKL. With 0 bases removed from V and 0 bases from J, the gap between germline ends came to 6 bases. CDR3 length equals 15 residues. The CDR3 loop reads CASSQDPFSGNTIYF. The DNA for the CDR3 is TGCGCCAGCAGCCAAGATCCTTTCTCTGGAAACACCATATATTTT.

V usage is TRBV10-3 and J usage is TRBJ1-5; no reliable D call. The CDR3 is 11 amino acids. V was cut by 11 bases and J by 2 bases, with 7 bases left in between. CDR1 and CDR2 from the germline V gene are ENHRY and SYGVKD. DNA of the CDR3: TGTGCCCCCCGGGGCAATCAGCCCCAGCATTTT. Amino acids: CAPRGNQPQHF.

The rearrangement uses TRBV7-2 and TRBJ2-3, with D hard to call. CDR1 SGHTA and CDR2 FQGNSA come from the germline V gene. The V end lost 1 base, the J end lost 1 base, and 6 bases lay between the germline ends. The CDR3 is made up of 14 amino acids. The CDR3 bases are TGTGCCAGCAGCTTAGTAAGCGGCACAGATACGCAGTATTTT. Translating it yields CASSLVSGTDTQYF.

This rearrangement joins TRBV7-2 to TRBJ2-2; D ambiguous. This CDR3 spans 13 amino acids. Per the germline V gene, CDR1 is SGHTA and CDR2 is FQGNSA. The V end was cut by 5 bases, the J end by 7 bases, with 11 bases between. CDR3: CASSRTPGGELFF. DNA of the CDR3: TGTGCCAGCAGCCGCACCCCAGGCGGGGAGCTGTTTTTT.

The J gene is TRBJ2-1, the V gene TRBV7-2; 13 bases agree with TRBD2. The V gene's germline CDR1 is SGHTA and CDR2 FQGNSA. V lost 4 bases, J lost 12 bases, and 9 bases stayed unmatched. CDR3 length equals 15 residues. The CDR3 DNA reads TGTGCCAGCAGCTCACGGACTAGCGGGAGTCTGGGGCAGTTCTTC. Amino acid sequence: CASSSRTSGSLGQFF.

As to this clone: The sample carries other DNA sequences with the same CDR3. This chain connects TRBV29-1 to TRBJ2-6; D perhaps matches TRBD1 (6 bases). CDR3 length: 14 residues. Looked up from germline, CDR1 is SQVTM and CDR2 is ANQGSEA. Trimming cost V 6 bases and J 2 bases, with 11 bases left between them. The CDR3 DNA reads TGCAGCGTGTCCAAGGGGGCTGGGGCCAACGTCCTGACTTTC. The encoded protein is CSVSKGAGANVLTF.

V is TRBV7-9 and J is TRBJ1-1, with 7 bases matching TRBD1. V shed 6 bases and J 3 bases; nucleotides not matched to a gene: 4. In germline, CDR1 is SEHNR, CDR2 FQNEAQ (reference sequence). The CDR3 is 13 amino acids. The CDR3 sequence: CASSRQGHTEAFF. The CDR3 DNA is TGTGCCAGCAGTCGACAGGGCCACACTGAAGCTTTCTTT. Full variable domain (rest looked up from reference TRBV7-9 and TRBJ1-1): DTGVSQNPRHKITKRGQNVTFRCDPISEHNRLYWYRQTLGQGPEFLTYFQNEAQLEKSRLLSDRFSAERPKGSFSTLEIQRTEQGDSAMYLCASSRQGHTEAFFGQGTRLTVV.

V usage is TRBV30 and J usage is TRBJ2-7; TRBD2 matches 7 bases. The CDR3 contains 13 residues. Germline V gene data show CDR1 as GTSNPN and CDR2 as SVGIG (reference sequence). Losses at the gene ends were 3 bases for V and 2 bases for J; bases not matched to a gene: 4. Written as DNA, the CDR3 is TGTGCCTGGAGGATGGCGGGAGCCTACGAGCAGTACTTC. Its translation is CAWRMAGAYEQYF.

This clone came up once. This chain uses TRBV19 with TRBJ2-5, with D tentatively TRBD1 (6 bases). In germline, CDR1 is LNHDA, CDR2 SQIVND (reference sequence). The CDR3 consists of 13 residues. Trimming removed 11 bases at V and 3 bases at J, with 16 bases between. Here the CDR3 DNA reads TGTGCCGCAGCCGGGACACCGGAAGAGACCCAGTACTTC. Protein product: CAAAGTPEETQYF. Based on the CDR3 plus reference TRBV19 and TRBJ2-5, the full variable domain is DGGITQSPKYLFRKEGQNVTLSCEQNLNHDAMYWYRQDPGQGLRLIYYSQIVNDFQKGDIAEGYSVSREKKESFPLTVTSAQKNPTAFYLCAAAGTPEETQYFGPGTRLLVL.